This T cell receptor beta chain was captured by sequencing in a study of blood T cell repertoires in COVID-19. Study-level background: Some COVID-19 samples were acute and others convalescent; all came from the United States, Italy and Spain. Sources were T cells, B-cell-depleted T cells, or PBMCs; the material itself was cDNA or gDNA.

TCRdb keeps only in-frame clones here, not all; method: immunoSEQ multiplex PCR. The sample lists about 160,000 clones; approximately 84% were seen once. This CDR3 contains 15 residues. J lost 5 bases, V lost 3 bases, and 10 bases had no gene match. Germline CDR1 reads SGHRS; CDR2 reads YFSETQ. Sequencing used peripheral blood. This clonotype was obtained from a woman of 80 years or more with acute or convalescent COVID-19. The gene calls are TRBV5-1 and TRBJ1-1; TRBD1 matches 7 bases. The DNA for the CDR3 is TGCGCCAGCAGCTCGTACTACAGGGGAAGGACTGAAGCTTTCTTT. As protein: CASSSYYRGRTEAFF.